This TCR beta chain originates from a study of chronic HIV infection and antiretroviral therapy. This clonotype was seen at least ten times. MiXCR, run by TCRdb on the 5' RACE reads, gives a single entry per CDR3 protein. The data hold tens of thousands of distinct CDR3 sequences, with about 8.1% observed a single time. This CDR3 spans 13 amino acids. The V end was cut by 8 bases, the J end by 8 bases, with 15 bases between. CDR1 and CDR2 (germline): MDHEN, SYDVKM. The chain joins TRBV28 to TRBJ1-4; D is perhaps TRBD1 (6 bases). This receptor was identified in an adult who had HIV and had not received antiretroviral therapy, or was an uninfected healthy control (not recorded which). Input material: peripheral blood. CDR3 in amino acids: CASVKGGFEKLFF. In DNA form, the CDR3 reads TGTGCCAGCGTTAAGGGGGGCTTCGAAAAACTGTTTTTT.